This T cell receptor (beta chain) originates from a study of cytomegalovirus exposure and HLA in healthy donors. Vbeta (60) and Jbeta (13) primers were used in the PCR. Clones were sequenced by immunoSEQ multiplex PCR, and TCRdb holds only the in-frame ones, with some missing. This sample has approximately 140,000 clones, with roughly 78% found just once. CDR3 length equals 14 residues. The ends lost 4 bases at V and 4 bases at J; junction bases unmatched: 1. Germline lookup yields CDR1 SGHNT and CDR2 YENEEA. Sampled while nominally healthy, donors likely had unrecorded immune exposures. The TCR sequence derives from a middle-aged man in good health and CMV-seropositive. Sequenced input: PBMCs. The chain carries TRBV11-3 and TRBJ2-5; 12 bases align to TRBD2. The CDR3 is CASSSGLAGETQYF. The CDR3 coding sequence is TGTGCCAGCAGCTCGGGACTAGCGGGAGAGACCCAGTACTTC.